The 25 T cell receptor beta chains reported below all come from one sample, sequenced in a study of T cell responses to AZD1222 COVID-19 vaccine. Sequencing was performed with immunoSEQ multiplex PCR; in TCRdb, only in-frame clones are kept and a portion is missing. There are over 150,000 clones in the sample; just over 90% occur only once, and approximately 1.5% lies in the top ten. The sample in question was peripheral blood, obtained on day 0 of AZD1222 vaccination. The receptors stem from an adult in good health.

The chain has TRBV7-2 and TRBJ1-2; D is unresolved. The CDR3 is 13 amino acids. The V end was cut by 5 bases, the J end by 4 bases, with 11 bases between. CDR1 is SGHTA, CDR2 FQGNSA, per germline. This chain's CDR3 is CASSPDLLYGYTF. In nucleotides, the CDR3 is TGTGCCAGCAGCCCCGACCTACTCTATGGCTACACCTTC.

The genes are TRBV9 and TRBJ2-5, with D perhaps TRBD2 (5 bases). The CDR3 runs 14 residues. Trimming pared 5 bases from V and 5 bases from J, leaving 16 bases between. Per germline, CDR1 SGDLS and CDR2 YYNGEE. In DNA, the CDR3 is TGTGCCAGCAGGGGCGGAGGAGGAAGGGAGACCCAGTACTTC. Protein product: CASRGGGGRETQYF. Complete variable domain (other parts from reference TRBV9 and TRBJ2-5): DSGVTQTPKHLITATGQRVTLRCSPRSGDLSVYWYQQSLDQGLQFLIQYYNGEERAKGNILERFSAQQFPDLHSELNLSSLELGDSALYFCASRGGGGRETQYFGPGTRLLVL.

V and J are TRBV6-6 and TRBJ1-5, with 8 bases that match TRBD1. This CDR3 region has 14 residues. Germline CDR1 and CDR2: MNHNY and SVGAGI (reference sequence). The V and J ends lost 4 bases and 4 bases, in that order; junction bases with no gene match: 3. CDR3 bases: TGTGCCAGCAGTTTGGGACAGGTGAATCAGCCCCAGCATTTT. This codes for CASSLGQVNQPQHF.

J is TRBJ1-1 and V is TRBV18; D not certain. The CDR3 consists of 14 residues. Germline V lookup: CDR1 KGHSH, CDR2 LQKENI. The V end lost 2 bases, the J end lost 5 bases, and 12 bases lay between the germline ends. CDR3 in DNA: TGTGCCAGCTCACCAGTGAAGGGAGGGACTGAAGCTTTCTTT. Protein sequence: CASSPVKGGTEAFF.

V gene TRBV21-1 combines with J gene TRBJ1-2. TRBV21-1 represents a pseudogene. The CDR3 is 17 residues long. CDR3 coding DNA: TGTGCCAGCAGCAACCCGACGCGGGGGCTGGGATACTATGGCTACACCTTC. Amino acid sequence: CASSNPTRGLGYYGYTF.

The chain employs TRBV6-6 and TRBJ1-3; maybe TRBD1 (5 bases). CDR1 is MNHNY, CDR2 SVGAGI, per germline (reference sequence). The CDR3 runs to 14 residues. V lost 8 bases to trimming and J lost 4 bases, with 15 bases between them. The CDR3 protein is CASLTGGSGNTIYF. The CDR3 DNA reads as TGTGCCAGCCTTACAGGAGGTTCCGGAAACACCATATATTTT.

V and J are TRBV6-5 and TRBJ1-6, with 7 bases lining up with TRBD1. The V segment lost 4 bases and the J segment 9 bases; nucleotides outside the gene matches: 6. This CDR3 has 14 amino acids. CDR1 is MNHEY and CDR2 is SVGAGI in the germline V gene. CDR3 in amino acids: CASSLRGQVSPLHF. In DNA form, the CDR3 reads TGTGCCAGCAGTTTAAGGGGGCAGGTTTCACCCCTCCACTTT.

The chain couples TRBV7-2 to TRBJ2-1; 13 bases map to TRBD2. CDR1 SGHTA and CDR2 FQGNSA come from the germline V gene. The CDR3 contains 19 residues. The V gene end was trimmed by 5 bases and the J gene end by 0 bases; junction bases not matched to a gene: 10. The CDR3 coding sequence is TGTGCCAGCAGCGCTCCGGGACTAGCGGGGTCTAGCTCCTACAATGAGCAGTTCTTC. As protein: CASSAPGLAGSSSYNEQFF.

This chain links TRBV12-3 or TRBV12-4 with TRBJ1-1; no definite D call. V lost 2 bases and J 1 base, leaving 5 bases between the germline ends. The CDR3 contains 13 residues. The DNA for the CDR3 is TGTGCCAGCAGTTTACAGGCGAACACTGAAGCTTTCTTT. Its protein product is CASSLQANTEAFF.

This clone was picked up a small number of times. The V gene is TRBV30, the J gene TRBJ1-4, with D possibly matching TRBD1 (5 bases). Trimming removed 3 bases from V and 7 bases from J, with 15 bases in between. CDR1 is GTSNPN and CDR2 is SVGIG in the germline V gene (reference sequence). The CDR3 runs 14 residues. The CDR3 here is CAWSPTGVAEKLFF. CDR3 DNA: TGTGCCTGGAGCCCCACGGGGGTCGCTGAAAAACTGTTTTTT.

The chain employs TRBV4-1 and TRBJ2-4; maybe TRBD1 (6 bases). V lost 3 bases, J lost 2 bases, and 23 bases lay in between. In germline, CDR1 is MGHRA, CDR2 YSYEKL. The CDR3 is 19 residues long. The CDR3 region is CASSQAGFTGSWTKNIQYF. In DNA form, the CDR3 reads TGCGCCAGCAGCCAGGCCGGCTTTACAGGGTCTTGGACCAAAAACATTCAGTACTTC.

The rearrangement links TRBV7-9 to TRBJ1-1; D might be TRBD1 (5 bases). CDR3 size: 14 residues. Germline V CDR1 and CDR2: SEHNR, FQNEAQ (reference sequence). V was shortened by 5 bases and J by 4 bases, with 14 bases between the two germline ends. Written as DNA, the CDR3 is TGTGCCAGCAGCGCCAAGGGAGGGGTCACTGAAGCTTTCTTT. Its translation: CASSAKGGVTEAFF.

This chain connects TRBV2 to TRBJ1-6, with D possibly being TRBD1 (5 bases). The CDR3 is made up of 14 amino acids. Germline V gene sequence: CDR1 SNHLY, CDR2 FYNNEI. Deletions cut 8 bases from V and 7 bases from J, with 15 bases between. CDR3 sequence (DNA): TGTGCCAGCGGCCGCCCAGGGTGGAATTCACCCCTCCACTTT. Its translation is CASGRPGWNSPLHF.

The CDR3 region is CATSRGALGEGQPQHF. The CDR3 DNA reads TGTGCCACCAGCAGGGGGGCTTTGGGTGAAGGCCAGCCCCAGCATTTT. V and J are TRBV15 and TRBJ1-5; D possibly corresponds to TRBD1 (6 bases). V lost 3 bases and J lost 7, with 19 bases in between. Germline values: CDR1 LNHNV, CDR2 YYDKDF (reference sequence). The CDR3 totals 16 residues.

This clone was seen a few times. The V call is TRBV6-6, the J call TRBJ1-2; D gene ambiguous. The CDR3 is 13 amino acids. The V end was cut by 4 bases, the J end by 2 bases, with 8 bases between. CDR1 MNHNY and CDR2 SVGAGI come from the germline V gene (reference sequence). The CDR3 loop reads CASSLTENYGYTF. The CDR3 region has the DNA TGTGCCAGCAGTTTAACGGAGAACTATGGCTACACCTTC.

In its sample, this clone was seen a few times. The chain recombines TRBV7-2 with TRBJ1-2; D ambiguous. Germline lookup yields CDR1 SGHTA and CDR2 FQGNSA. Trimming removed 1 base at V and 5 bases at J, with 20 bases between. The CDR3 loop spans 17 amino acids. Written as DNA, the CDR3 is TGTGCCAGCAGCTTAGGAACTGGAATTGCGGGCGAGTATGGCTACACCTTC. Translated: CASSLGTGIAGEYGYTF.

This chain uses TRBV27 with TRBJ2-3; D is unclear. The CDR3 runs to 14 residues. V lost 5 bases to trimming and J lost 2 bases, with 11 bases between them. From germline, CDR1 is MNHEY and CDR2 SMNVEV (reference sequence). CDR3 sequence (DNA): TGTGCCAGCAGTATAGGACGAAACACAGATACGCAGTATTTT. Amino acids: CASSIGRNTDTQYF.

The CDR3 here is CASSLSAVMNEQFF. The CDR3 nucleotides are TGTGCCAGCAGTTTATCCGCCGTTATGAATGAGCAGTTCTTC. This rearrangement joins TRBV27 to TRBJ2-1; D gene unclear. The CDR3 totals 14 residues. Germline-derived CDR1 and CDR2 are MNHEY and SMNVEV (reference sequence). V lost 0 bases to trimming and J lost 7 bases, with 10 bases between them.

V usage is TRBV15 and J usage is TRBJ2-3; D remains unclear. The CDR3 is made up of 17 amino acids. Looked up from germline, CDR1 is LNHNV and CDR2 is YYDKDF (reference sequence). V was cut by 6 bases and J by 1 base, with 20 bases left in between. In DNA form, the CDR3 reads TGTGCCACCAGACCCCGGAGACGCCTCCAGGGCACAGATACGCAGTATTTT. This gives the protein CATRPRRRLQGTDTQYF.

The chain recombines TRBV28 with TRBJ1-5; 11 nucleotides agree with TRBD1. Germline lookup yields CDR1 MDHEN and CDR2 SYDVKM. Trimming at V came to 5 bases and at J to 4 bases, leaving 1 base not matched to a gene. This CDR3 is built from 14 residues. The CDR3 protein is CASSGDRGNQPQHF. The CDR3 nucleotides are TGTGCCAGCAGTGGGGACAGGGGGAATCAGCCCCAGCATTTT.

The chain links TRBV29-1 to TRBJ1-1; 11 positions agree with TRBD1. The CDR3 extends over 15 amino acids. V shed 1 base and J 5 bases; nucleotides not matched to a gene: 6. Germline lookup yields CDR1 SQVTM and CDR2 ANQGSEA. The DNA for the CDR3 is TGCAGCGTTGAAGGGACAGGGGGCGCGAAAACTGAAGCTTTCTTT. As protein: CSVEGTGGAKTEAFF.

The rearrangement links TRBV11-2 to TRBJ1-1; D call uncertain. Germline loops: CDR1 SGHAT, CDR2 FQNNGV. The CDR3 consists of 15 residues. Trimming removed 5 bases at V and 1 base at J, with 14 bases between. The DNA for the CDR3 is TGTGCCAGCAGCCCCAACAGTTATGGGAACACTGAAGCTTTCTTT. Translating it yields CASSPNSYGNTEAFF.

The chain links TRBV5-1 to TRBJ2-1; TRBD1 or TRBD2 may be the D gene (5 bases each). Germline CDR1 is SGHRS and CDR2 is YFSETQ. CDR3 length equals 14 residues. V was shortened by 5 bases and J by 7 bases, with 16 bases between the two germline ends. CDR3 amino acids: CASSTVPGANEQFF. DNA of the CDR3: TGCGCCAGCAGTACTGTCCCCGGGGCAAATGAGCAGTTCTTC.

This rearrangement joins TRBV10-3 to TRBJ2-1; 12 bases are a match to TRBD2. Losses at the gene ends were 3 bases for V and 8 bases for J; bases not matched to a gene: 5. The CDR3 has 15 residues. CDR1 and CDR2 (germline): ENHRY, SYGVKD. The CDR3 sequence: CAISEWTSGVDEQFF. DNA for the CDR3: TGTGCCATCAGTGAATGGACTAGCGGGGTTGATGAGCAGTTCTTC.

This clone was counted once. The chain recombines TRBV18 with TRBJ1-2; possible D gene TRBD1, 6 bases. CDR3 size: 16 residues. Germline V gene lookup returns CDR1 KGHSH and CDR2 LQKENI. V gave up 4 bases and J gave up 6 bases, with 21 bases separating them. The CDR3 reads CASSLTPLPGAHGYTF. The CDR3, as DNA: TGTGCCAGCTCACTAACACCCCTCCCGGGGGCGCATGGCTACACCTTC.